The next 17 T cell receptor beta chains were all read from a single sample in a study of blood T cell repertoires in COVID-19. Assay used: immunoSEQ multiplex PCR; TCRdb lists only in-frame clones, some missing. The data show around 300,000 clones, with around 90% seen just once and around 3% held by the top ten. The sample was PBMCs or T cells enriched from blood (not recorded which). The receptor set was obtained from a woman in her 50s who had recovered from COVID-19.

In nucleotides, the CDR3 is TGCGCCAGCAGCTTGGTTATAGGGGGCAAACCGAACACTGAAGCTTTCTTT. Amino acid sequence: CASSLVIGGKPNTEAFF. The genes are TRBV5-1 and TRBJ1-1; 7 nucleotides agree with TRBD1. Per the germline V gene, CDR1 is SGHRS and CDR2 is YFSETQ. The CDR3 sequence is 17 residues long. V shed 0 bases and J 1 base; nucleotides not matched to a gene: 9.

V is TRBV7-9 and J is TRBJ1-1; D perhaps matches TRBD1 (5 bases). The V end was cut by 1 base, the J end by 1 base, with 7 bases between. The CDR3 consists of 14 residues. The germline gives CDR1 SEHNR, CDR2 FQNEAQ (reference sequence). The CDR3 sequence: CASSLGGANTEAFF. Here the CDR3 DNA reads TGTGCCAGCAGCTTAGGTGGGGCGAACACTGAAGCTTTCTTT.

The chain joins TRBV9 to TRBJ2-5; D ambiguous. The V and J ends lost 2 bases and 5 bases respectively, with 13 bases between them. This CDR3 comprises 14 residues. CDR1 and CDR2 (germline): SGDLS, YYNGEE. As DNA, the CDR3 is TGTGCCAGCAGCGTCGGCACATCCGGGGAGACCCAGTACTTC. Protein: CASSVGTSGETQYF.

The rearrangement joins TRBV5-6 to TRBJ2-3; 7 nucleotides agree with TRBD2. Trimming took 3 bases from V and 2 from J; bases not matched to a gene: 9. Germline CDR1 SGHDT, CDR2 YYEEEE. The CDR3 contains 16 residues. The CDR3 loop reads CASSSPGEGLTDTQYF. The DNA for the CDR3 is TGTGCCAGCAGCTCCCCCGGGGAGGGACTCACAGATACGCAGTATTTT.

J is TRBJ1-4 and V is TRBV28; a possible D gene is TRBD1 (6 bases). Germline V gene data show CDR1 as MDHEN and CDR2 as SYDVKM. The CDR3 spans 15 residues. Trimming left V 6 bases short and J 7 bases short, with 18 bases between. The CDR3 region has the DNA TGTGCCAGCAGCCCAGGGGACGGATCAGGTGAAAAACTGTTTTTT. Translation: CASSPGDGSGEKLFF.

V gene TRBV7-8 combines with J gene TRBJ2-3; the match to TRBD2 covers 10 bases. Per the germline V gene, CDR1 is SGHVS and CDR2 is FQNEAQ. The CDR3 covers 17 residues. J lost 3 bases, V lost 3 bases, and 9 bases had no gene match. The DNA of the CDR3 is TGTGCCAGCAGCTTCCCAACTAGCGGGAAGAGTACAGATACGCAGTATTTT. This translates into CASSFPTSGKSTDTQYF.

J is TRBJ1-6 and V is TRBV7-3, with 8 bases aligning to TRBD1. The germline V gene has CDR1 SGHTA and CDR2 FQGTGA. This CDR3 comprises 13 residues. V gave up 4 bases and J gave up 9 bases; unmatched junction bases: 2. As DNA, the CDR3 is TGTGCCAGCAGCTCGACAGGGGTTTCACCCCTCCACTTT. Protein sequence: CASSSTGVSPLHF.

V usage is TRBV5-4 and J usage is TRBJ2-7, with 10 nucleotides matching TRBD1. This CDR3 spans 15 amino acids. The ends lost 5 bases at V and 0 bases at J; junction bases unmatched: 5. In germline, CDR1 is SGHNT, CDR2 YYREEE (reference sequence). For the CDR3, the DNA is TGTGCCAGCAGAGCGGACAGGGGGAGCTCCTACGAGCAGTACTTC. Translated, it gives CASRADRGSSYEQYF.

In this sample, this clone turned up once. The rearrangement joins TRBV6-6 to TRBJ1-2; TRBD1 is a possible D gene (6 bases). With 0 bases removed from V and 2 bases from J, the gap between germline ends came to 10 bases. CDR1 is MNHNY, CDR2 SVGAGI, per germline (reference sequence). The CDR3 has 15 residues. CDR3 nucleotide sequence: TGTGCCAGCAGTTACTCAAGAGGGGGAAACTATGGCTACACCTTC. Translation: CASSYSRGGNYGYTF.

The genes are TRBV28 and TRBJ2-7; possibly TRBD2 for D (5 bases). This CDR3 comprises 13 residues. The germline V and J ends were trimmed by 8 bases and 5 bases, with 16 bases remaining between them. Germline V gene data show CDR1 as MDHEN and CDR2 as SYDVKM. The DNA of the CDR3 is TGTGCCAGCCGACTAAGCATGTCTCACGAGCAGTACTTC. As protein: CASRLSMSHEQYF. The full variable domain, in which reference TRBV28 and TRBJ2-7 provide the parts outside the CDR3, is DVKVTQSSRYLVKRTGEKVFLECVQDMDHENMFWYRQDPGLGLRLIYFSYDVKMKEKGDIPEGYSVSREKKERFSLILESASTNQTSMYLCASRLSMSHEQYFGPGTRLTVT.

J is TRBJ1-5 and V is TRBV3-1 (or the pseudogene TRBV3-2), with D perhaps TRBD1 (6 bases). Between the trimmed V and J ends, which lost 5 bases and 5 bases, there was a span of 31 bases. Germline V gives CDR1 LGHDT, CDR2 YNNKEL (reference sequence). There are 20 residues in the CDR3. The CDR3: CASSSTNRDNNLGPDQPQHF. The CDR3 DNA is TGTGCCAGCAGCTCCACCAACCGGGACAACAACTTAGGGCCCGATCAGCCCCAGCATTTT.

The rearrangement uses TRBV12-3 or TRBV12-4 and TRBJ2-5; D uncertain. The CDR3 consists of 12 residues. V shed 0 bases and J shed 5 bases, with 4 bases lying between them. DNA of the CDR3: TGTGCCAGCAGTTTAGCGCGGGAGACCCAGTACTTC. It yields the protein CASSLARETQYF.

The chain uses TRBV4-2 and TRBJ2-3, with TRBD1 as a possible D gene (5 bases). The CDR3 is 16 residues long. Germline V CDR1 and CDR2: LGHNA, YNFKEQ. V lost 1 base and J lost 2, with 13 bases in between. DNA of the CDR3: TGTGCCAGCAGCCAAGGTGCCCGACAGTCCACAGATACGCAGTATTTT. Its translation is CASSQGARQSTDTQYF.

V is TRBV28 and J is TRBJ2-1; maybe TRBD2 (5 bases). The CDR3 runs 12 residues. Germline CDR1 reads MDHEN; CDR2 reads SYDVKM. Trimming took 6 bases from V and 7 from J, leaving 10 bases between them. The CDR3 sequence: CASSLSDNEQFF. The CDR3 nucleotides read TGTGCCAGCAGCCTTAGCGATAATGAGCAGTTCTTC.

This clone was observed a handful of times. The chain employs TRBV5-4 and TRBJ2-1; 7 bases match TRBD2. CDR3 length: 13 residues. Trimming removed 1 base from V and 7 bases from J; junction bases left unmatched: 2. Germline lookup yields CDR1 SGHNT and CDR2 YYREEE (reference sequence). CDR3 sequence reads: CASSLTGGNEQFF. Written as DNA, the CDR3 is TGTGCCAGCAGCTTGACCGGGGGGAATGAGCAGTTCTTC.

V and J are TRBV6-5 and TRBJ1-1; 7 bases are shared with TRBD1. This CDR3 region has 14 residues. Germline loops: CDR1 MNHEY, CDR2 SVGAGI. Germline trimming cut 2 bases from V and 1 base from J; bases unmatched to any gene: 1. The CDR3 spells CASSYTGANTEAFF. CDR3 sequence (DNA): TGTGCCAGCAGTTACACAGGGGCGAACACTGAAGCTTTCTTT.

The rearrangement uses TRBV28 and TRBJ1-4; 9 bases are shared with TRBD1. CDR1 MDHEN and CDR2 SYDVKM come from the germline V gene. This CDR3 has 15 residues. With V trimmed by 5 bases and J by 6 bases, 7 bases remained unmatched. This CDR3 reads CASSPRDRVDEKLFF. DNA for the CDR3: TGTGCCAGCAGTCCCCGGGACAGGGTGGATGAAAAACTGTTTTTT.